These 32 T cell receptor beta chains were all obtained from the same sample, sequenced in a study of T cell responses to AZD1222 COVID-19 vaccine. Clones were sequenced by immunoSEQ multiplex PCR, and TCRdb holds only the in-frame ones, with some missing. The sample includes roughly 28,000 clones, about nine tenths seen only once; the top ten take about 1.2%. The material was peripheral blood, obtained on day 0 of AZD1222 vaccination. The origin of the receptors is an adult in good health.

The chain's CDR3 is CASSSEPGPRYGADTQYF. CDR3 bases: TGCGCCAGCAGCTCTGAACCGGGACCCCGATACGGCGCAGATACGCAGTATTTT. The V gene is TRBV5-1, the J gene TRBJ2-3; tentatively, D is TRBD1 or TRBD2 (5 bases each). Germline CDR1 is SGHRS and CDR2 is YFSETQ. Deletions cut 3 bases from V and 4 bases from J, with 24 bases between. This CDR3 is built from 18 residues.

The chain recombines TRBV19 with TRBJ2-7; 9 positions match TRBD2. V lost 0 bases, J lost 1 base, and 4 bases stayed unmatched. Germline V CDR1 and CDR2: LNHDA, SQIVND (reference sequence). This CDR3 has 16 amino acids. The CDR3 DNA reads TGTGCCAGTAGTATAGAGGGAGCGGGAGGTTCCTACGAGCAGTACTTC. Translated: CASSIEGAGGSYEQYF.

J is TRBJ1-5 and V is TRBV24-1; D may be TRBD1 (5 bases). Trimming removed 5 bases from V and 4 bases from J, with 5 bases in between. The CDR3 runs to 12 residues. Germline V gene lookup returns CDR1 KGHDR and CDR2 SFDVKD. CDR3 region: CATSGGNQPQHF. CDR3 DNA sequence: TGTGCCACCAGTGGGGGGAATCAGCCCCAGCATTTT.

The chain carries TRBV28 and TRBJ1-1, with D possibly being TRBD1 (5 bases). V was trimmed by 2 bases and J by 13 bases, leaving 17 bases between them. The CDR3 is made up of 13 amino acids. From germline, CDR1 is MDHEN and CDR2 SYDVKM. The CDR3 DNA follows: TGTGCCAGCAGTTTAGTTCAGGACACCAATGTTTTCTTT. As protein: CASSLVQDTNVFF.

The chain carries TRBV7-8 and TRBJ2-7; 7 bases align to TRBD1. Germline V gene lookup returns CDR1 SGHVS and CDR2 FQNEAQ. This CDR3 is 14 amino acids long. Germline trimming cut 5 bases from V and 5 bases from J; bases unmatched to any gene: 9. The CDR3 DNA sequence: TGTGCCAGCAGCCGCAGACAGGGCCCCGACGAGCAGTACTTC. Translating it yields CASSRRQGPDEQYF.

The gene calls are TRBV25-1 and TRBJ2-1; no firm D call. The germline V gene encodes CDR1 MGHDK and CDR2 SYGVNS. The CDR3 totals 10 residues. Trimming pared 4 bases from V and 8 bases from J, leaving 3 bases between. CDR3 sequence (DNA): TGTGCCAGCAGTGGCTATGAGCAGTTCTTC. It specifies CASSGYEQFF.

V and J are TRBV5-1 and TRBJ1-5, with D uncertain. The CDR3 loop spans 15 amino acids. The germline V gene encodes CDR1 SGHRS and CDR2 YFSETQ. V was cut by 1 base and J by 3 bases, with 11 bases left in between. The CDR3, as DNA: TGCGCCAGCAGCTTGTGGGGTGGGGACAATCAGCCCCAGCATTTT. Its protein is CASSLWGGDNQPQHF.

This clone showed up just once. The rearrangement links TRBV2 to TRBJ2-7; D remains unclear. The germline gives CDR1 SNHLY, CDR2 FYNNEI. The ends were cut back, 8 bases at V and 1 base at J, with 9 bases in the middle. This CDR3 spans 12 amino acids. The CDR3, as DNA: TGTGCCAGCTGTAAAGATTCCTACGAGCAGTACTTC. This encodes CASCKDSYEQYF.

This rearrangement joins TRBV27 to TRBJ2-1, with TRBD2 identical over 9 bases. CDR1 is MNHEY, CDR2 SMNVEV, per germline (reference sequence). The CDR3 is made up of 18 amino acids. V gave up 0 bases and J gave up 0 bases; unmatched junction bases: 6. Written as DNA, the CDR3 is TGTGCCAGCAGTTTATCCAGCGGGAGGTTAAGCTCCTACAATGAGCAGTTCTTC. Translated, it gives CASSLSSGRLSSYNEQFF.

The rearrangement joins TRBV9 to TRBJ2-3; 8 nucleotides line up with TRBD2. Germline CDR1 and CDR2: SGDLS and YYNGEE. V trimming: 0 bases; J trimming: 3 bases; junction bases outside the gene matches: 12. The CDR3 is made up of 18 amino acids. In DNA, the CDR3 is TGTGCCAGCAGCGTAGGGGAGCGGGAGTGGTATAAGACAGATACGCAGTATTTT. Translated, it gives CASSVGEREWYKTDTQYF.

V is TRBV18 and J is TRBJ1-5; D ambiguous. Germline V gene lookup returns CDR1 KGHSH and CDR2 LQKENI. The CDR3 has 13 residues. V lost 6 bases, J lost 5 bases, and 11 bases lay in between. The CDR3 bases are TGTGCCAGCTCTCCCGGACGTGATCAGCCCCAGCATTTT. It codes for CASSPGRDQPQHF.

V usage is TRBV6-6 and J usage is TRBJ2-7; 8 bases are a match to TRBD1. CDR1 is MNHNY, CDR2 SVGAGI, per germline (reference sequence). This CDR3 has 15 residues. Trimming at V came to 2 bases and at J to 4 bases, leaving 7 bases not matched to a gene. CDR3 nucleotides: TGTGCCAGCAGTTACGAACAGGGGGATAAGTACGAGCAGTACTTC. Its protein product is CASSYEQGDKYEQYF.

The gene calls are TRBV5-4 and TRBJ2-1; 7 nucleotides line up with TRBD2. CDR1 and CDR2 (germline): SGHNT, YYREEE (reference sequence). Trimming cost V 2 bases and J 10 bases; bases outside gene matches: 12. This CDR3 is built from 15 residues. CDR3 DNA: TGTGCCAGCAGCTTCATGACGGGAGGACCCATAGAGCAGTTCTTC. Its protein is CASSFMTGGPIEQFF.

The chain recombines TRBV28 with TRBJ2-2; D is perhaps TRBD1 (6 bases). Trimming removed 2 bases at V and 4 bases at J, with 11 bases between. Germline CDR1 and CDR2: MDHEN and SYDVKM. This CDR3 is built from 15 residues. This chain's CDR3 is CASSLGQGTTGELFF. The CDR3 DNA sequence: TGTGCCAGCAGTTTAGGGCAGGGGACCACCGGGGAGCTGTTTTTT. The full variable domain, with the rest looked up from reference TRBV28 and TRBJ2-2, is DVKVTQSSRYLVKRTGEKVFLECVQDMDHENMFWYRQDPGLGLRLIYFSYDVKMKEKGDIPEGYSVSREKKERFSLILESASTNQTSMYLCASSLGQGTTGELFFGEGSRLTVL.

V is TRBV19 and J is TRBJ1-2; D not resolved. V was trimmed by 11 bases and J by 3 bases, leaving 13 bases between them. Germline CDR1 is LNHDA and CDR2 is SQIVND (reference sequence). The CDR3 loop spans 12 amino acids. CDR3 sequence reads: CAARTVHYGYTF. The CDR3, as DNA: TGTGCCGCCCGTACAGTTCACTATGGCTACACCTTC.

The V call is TRBV6-4, the J call TRBJ1-1; D is possibly TRBD1 (5 bases). This CDR3 has 13 residues. Looked up from germline, CDR1 is MRHNA and CDR2 is SNTAGT. Trimming took 0 bases from V and 7 from J, leaving 9 bases between them. The DNA for the CDR3 is TGTGCCAGCAGTGACTCAAGGGGTGGTGAAGCTTTCTTT. It specifies CASSDSRGGEAFF.

V is TRBV28 and J is TRBJ2-7; 7 positions agree with TRBD1. This CDR3 has 14 amino acids. Trimming removed 1 base from V and 3 bases from J; junction bases left unmatched: 3. The germline V gene encodes CDR1 MDHEN and CDR2 SYDVKM. The CDR3 spells CASSLYRGVYEQYF. In DNA form, the CDR3 reads TGTGCCAGCAGTTTATACAGGGGAGTCTACGAGCAGTACTTC.

CDR3 coding DNA: TGTGCCAGCAGCCCTCGGGACAGGGGGCGGGATGAGCAGTTCTTC. Its protein product is CASSPRDRGRDEQFF. The chain employs TRBV5-4 and TRBJ2-1, with 12 bases lining up with TRBD1. After removal of 4 bases from V and 8 bases from J, the junction contained 7 bases not matched to a gene. CDR3 length: 15 amino acids. From germline, CDR1 is SGHNT and CDR2 YYREEE (reference sequence).

J is TRBJ2-7 and V is TRBV28; 8 positions match TRBD2. Germline values: CDR1 MDHEN, CDR2 SYDVKM. The CDR3 runs to 14 residues. Losses at the gene ends were 2 bases for V and 1 base for J; bases not matched to a gene: 1. CDR3 bases: TGTGCCAGCAGTTTAGCGGGAGGTTCCTACGAGCAGTACTTC. Translated, it gives CASSLAGGSYEQYF.

This clone was observed a few times. This rearrangement joins TRBV6-5 to TRBJ1-6; 7 bases match TRBD1. CDR3 length: 14 residues. V gave up 10 bases and J gave up 8 bases; unmatched junction bases: 11. Germline CDR1 is MNHEY and CDR2 is SVGAGI. DNA of the CDR3: TGTGCCACCCCTGAGGGGGCGTCGGATTCACCCCTCCACTTT. This gives the protein CATPEGASDSPLHF.

The chain has TRBV5-1 and TRBJ2-5; 7 nucleotides match TRBD1. V gave up 3 bases and J gave up 5 bases; unmatched junction bases: 10. The CDR3 length is 15 residues. Germline V gives CDR1 SGHRS, CDR2 YFSETQ. In DNA, the CDR3 is TGCGCCAGCAGCTCAATTCCAGGGGGTGGGGAGACCCAGTACTTC. This sequence encodes CASSSIPGGGETQYF.

For this clone: Other nucleotide sequences in the sample specify the same CDR3. The gene calls are TRBV19 and TRBJ1-6; D gene ambiguous. The CDR3 totals 14 residues. Germline-derived CDR1 and CDR2 are LNHDA and SQIVND (reference sequence). Trimming pared 1 base from V and 12 bases from J, leaving 13 bases between. The CDR3 loop is CASSIGPGIVPLHF. The CDR3 DNA follows: TGTGCCAGTAGTATAGGCCCGGGGATAGTACCCCTCCACTTT.

This clone came up once. The chain combines TRBV5-1 with TRBJ2-7; the D gene is possibly TRBD1 (6 bases). Germline V gene data show CDR1 as SGHRS and CDR2 as YFSETQ. The CDR3 is 14 amino acids. Trimming cost V 1 base and J 6 bases, with 14 bases left between them. The CDR3: CASSLQGNSPEQYF. The CDR3 nucleotides read TGCGCCAGCAGCTTGCAGGGGAATAGTCCCGAGCAGTACTTC.

J is TRBJ2-1 and V is TRBV6-5, with D maybe TRBD1 (6 bases). Germline V gene data show CDR1 as MNHEY and CDR2 as SVGAGI. Trimming cost V 6 bases and J 9 bases, with 21 bases left between them. The CDR3 consists of 15 residues. CDR3 sequence (DNA): TGTGCCAGCAGGTCTTCCGGGACAACAGGAGGTGAGCAGTTCTTC. Translation: CASRSSGTTGGEQFF.

The genes are TRBV19 and TRBJ1-6; D is possibly TRBD1 (5 bases). Germline assignment: CDR1 LNHDA and CDR2 SQIVND (reference sequence). The CDR3 sequence is 14 residues long. Trimming left V 4 bases short and J 9 bases short, with 13 bases between. This chain's CDR3 is CASSTGTAGSPLHF. CDR3 nucleotide sequence: TGTGCCAGTAGTACCGGGACTGCCGGTTCACCCCTCCACTTT. The full variable domain, rest sourced from reference TRBV19 and TRBJ1-6, is DGGITQSPKYLFRKEGQNVTLSCEQNLNHDAMYWYRQDPGQGLRLIYYSQIVNDFQKGDIAEGYSVSREKKESFPLTVTSAQKNPTAFYLCASSTGTAGSPLHFGNGTRLTVT.

The rearrangement links TRBV7-2 to TRBJ2-7; TRBD2 aligns across 13 bases. Trimming cost V 0 bases and J 0 bases; bases outside gene matches: 2. CDR3 length: 17 amino acids. Germline V gene data show CDR1 as SGHTA and CDR2 as FQGNSA. The CDR3 sequence is CASSLAGTSGNSYEQYF. The CDR3, as DNA: TGTGCCAGCAGCTTAGCCGGGACTAGCGGGAACTCCTACGAGCAGTACTTC.

This chain connects TRBV5-1 to TRBJ2-2; TRBD2 aligns across 9 bases. The germline gives CDR1 SGHRS, CDR2 YFSETQ. Trimming at V came to 0 bases and at J to 5 bases, leaving 2 bases not matched to a gene. This CDR3 region has 15 residues. The CDR3 loop is CASSLGLAETGELFF. CDR3 nucleotides: TGCGCCAGCAGCTTGGGACTAGCGGAGACCGGGGAGCTGTTTTTT.

This clone was seen once. The rearrangement uses TRBV24-1 and TRBJ2-2, with 9 bases fitting TRBD1. The J segment lost 6 bases and the V segment lost 0 bases, leaving 7 bases of the junction unmatched. The CDR3 is 17 amino acids. Germline V gene data show CDR1 as KGHDR and CDR2 as SFDVKD. DNA of the CDR3: TGTGCCACCAGTGATTTGATCGGACAGGGGTTTTCCGGGGAGCTGTTTTTT. Protein product: CATSDLIGQGFSGELFF.

CDR3 loop: CASSLVGSFSYEQYF. Written as DNA, the CDR3 is TGTGCCAGCAGCTTAGTAGGGTCTTTCTCCTACGAGCAGTACTTC. This chain links TRBV5-5 with TRBJ2-7; no firm D call. This CDR3 spans 15 amino acids. The V and J ends lost 2 bases and 0 bases respectively, with 12 bases between them. Germline loops: CDR1 SGHKS, CDR2 YYEKEE (reference sequence).

The rearrangement uses TRBV6-1 and TRBJ1-5, with 9 bases aligning to TRBD1. The CDR3 is 16 residues long. Germline assignment: CDR1 MNHNS and CDR2 SASEGT. The V gene end was trimmed by 2 bases and the J gene end by 2 bases; junction bases not matched to a gene: 4. The CDR3 loop is CASSEHRTGGNQPQHF. The CDR3 coding sequence is TGTGCCAGCAGTGAACACCGGACAGGGGGCAATCAGCCCCAGCATTTT.

The V call is TRBV28, the J call TRBJ1-4; 10 positions agree with TRBD1. This CDR3 region has 16 residues. The V gene end was trimmed by 6 bases and the J gene end by 10 bases; junction bases not matched to a gene: 14. CDR1 and CDR2 from the germline V gene are MDHEN and SYDVKM. The CDR3 DNA reads TGTGCCAGCAGCCAGAGACCGGGACAGGGGACTGGAAAACTGTTTTTT. It is translated as CASSQRPGQGTGKLFF.

V and J are TRBV29-1 and TRBJ1-3; D call uncertain. The V end lost 4 bases, the J end lost 4 bases, and 11 bases lay between the germline ends. Germline V gene lookup returns CDR1 SQVTM and CDR2 ANQGSEA. The CDR3 is made up of 13 amino acids. For the CDR3, the DNA is TGCAGCGTTGTTTTCAGTTACGGAAACACCATATATTTT. Its protein product is CSVVFSYGNTIYF.